The next 7 T cell receptor beta chains were all read from a single sample in a study of T cells in Graves' hyperthyroidism and ophthalmopathy. TCR beta CDR3 region amplification was performed from RNA transcripts. HTBI primers were used for first-round RT-PCR of the TCR CDR3. One entry per CDR3 protein, called by TCRdb with MiXCR from the multiplex PCR reads. Among about 500,000 distinct CDR3 sequences listed, around an eighth were seen once. Sequenced input: blood. The receptors derive from a woman between 18 and 30 years old with Graves' hyperthyroidism.

The V and J genes are TRBV12-3 or TRBV12-4 and TRBJ1-3; D unresolved. The CDR3 contains 11 residues. The V gene lost 9 bases and the J gene lost 14 bases, with 17 bases spanning the gap. The CDR3 coding sequence is TGTGCCAGTAGATTGGGCCAGAGGGTATATTTT. Translating it yields CASRLGQRVYF.

Ten or more counts support this clonotype. The genes are TRBV6-1 and TRBJ1-1; no definite D call. Germline V gene data show CDR1 as MNHNS and CDR2 as SASEGT. This CDR3 comprises 11 residues. Trimming took off 5 bases at V and 7 bases at J, with 8 bases between the two ends. The CDR3, as DNA: TGTGCCAGCAGTTGGGGTGATGAAGCTTTCTTT. Its translation: CASSWGDEAFF.

This clonotype has only a few counts. The chain is built from TRBV5-1 and TRBJ1-2, with 8 bases matching TRBD1. Germline CDR1 is SGHRS and CDR2 is YFSETQ. The CDR3 covers 15 residues. The trim removed 4 bases at V and 6 bases at J, leaving 11 bases unmatched. CDR3 in amino acids: CASSPGGATGDGYTF. DNA of the CDR3: TGCGCCAGCAGCCCAGGGGGCGCGACCGGAGATGGCTACACCTTC.

This clonotype was seen ten or more times. The J gene is TRBJ2-3, the V gene TRBV2; D ambiguous. The CDR3 has 15 residues. V gave up 4 bases and J gave up 1 base, with 12 bases separating them. Germline V CDR1 and CDR2: SNHLY, FYNNEI. The DNA of the CDR3 is TGTGCCAGCAGTGCATCCTGGACGGGCACAGATACGCAGTATTTT. Its translation: CASSASWTGTDTQYF. Using reference TRBV2 and TRBJ2-3 for the parts outside the CDR3, the full variable domain is EPEVTQTPSHQVTQMGQEVILRCVPISNHLYFYWYRQILGQKVEFLVSFYNNEISEKSEIFDDQFSVERPDGSNFTLKIRSTKLEDSAMYFCASSASWTGTDTQYFGPGTRLTVL.

There are many counts of this clonotype. The chain links TRBV11-2 to TRBJ1-2, with a possible D match to TRBD1 (6 bases). The V gene's germline CDR1 is SGHAT and CDR2 FQNNGV. Between the trimmed V and J ends, which lost 0 bases and 6 bases, there was a span of 14 bases. CDR3 size: 15 residues. The CDR3 DNA follows: TGTGCCAGCAGCTTAGAGGGTACGGGGGCGGATGGCTACACCTTC. It is translated as CASSLEGTGADGYTF. Full variable domain (rest looked up from reference TRBV11-2 and TRBJ1-2): EAGVAQSPRYKIIEKRQSVAFWCNPISGHATLYWYQQILGQGPKLLIQFQNNGVVDDSQLPKDRFSAERLKGVDSTLKIQPAKLEDSAVYLCASSLEGTGADGYTFGSGTRLTVV.

This clonotype was seen repeatedly, ten times or more. V usage is TRBV12-3 or TRBV12-4 and J usage is TRBJ2-3; 10 bases align to TRBD1. The ends lost 5 bases at V and 1 base at J; junction bases unmatched: 3. The CDR3 loop spans 15 amino acids. The chain's CDR3 is CASSVGTGGTDTQYF. The DNA of the CDR3 is TGTGCCAGCAGTGTCGGGACAGGGGGCACAGATACGCAGTATTTT.

On this clonotype itself: A read error may account for a junction end that differs from germline. The chain combines TRBV20-1 with TRBJ2-1; D may correspond to TRBD1 or TRBD2 (5 bases each). The CDR3 covers 16 residues. Germline values: CDR1 DFQATT, CDR2 SNEGSKA (reference sequence). This CDR3 reads CSARVPEGRSYDEQFF. In DNA form, the CDR3 reads TGCAGTGCTAGAGTACCCGAGGGGCGGTCCTACGATGAGCAGTTCTTC.